Listed below are T cell receptor beta chains from one sample, sequenced in a study of blood T cell repertoires in COVID-19. Assay used: immunoSEQ multiplex PCR; TCRdb lists only in-frame clones, some missing. The sample has roughly 150,000 clones; around 81% are singletons. Sequencing used peripheral blood. All receptors come from a human donor in a cohort sampled during active COVID-19. The CDR3 runs from the conserved cysteine through the conserved F or W. Each record gives: clone size, D gene, V gene, CDR3 length, J gene, CDR3 protein, CDR3 DNA. A D gene is named only where the DNA matches it firmly. Only part of the rows carry a size: once, few, many, or a class if the clone is expanded.

>NA|TRBD2|TRBV3-1/TRBV3-2|16|TRBJ2-1
CASSQLAGGPHNEQFF
TGTGCCAGCAGCCAATTAGCGGGGGGGCCCCACAATGAGCAGTTCTTC
>NA|NA|TRBV11-2|13|TRBJ1-2
CASSPDTNYGYTF
TGTGCCAGCAGCCCAGATACTAACTATGGCTACACCTTC
>NA|NA|TRBV6-6|14|TRBJ1-3
CASLRGLSGNTIYF
TGTGCCAGCCTAAGGGGACTCTCTGGAAACACCATATATTTT
>NA|TRBD1|TRBV12-3/TRBV12-4|13|TRBJ2-3
CASGDRDTDTQYF
TGTGCCAGCGGGGACAGGGACACAGATACGCAGTATTTT
>few|NA|TRBV11-2|16|TRBJ2-2
CASSPLAGLRTGELFF
TGTGCCAGCAGCCCGCTGGCAGGGCTACGTACCGGGGAGCTGTTTTTT
>NA|TRBD1|TRBV3-1/TRBV3-2|16|TRBJ1-5
CASSQSGTGGNQPQHF
TGTGCCAGCAGCCAATCCGGGACAGGGGGCAATCAGCCCCAGCATTTT
>NA|NA|TRBV3-1/TRBV3-2|16|TRBJ1-5
CASSQGLRFSNQPQHF
TGTGCCAGCAGCCAAGGTCTACGTTTTAGCAATCAGCCCCAGCATTTT
>NA|NA|TRBV10-3|15|TRBJ1-6
CATGVPQAPGSPLHF
TGTGCCACCGGAGTCCCACAGGCACCTGGTTCACCCCTCCACTTT
>once|NA|TRBV19|14|TRBJ1-6
CASSIKGLDSPLHF
TGTGCCAGTAGTATTAAGGGGCTGGATTCACCCCTCCACTTT
>once|TRBD2|TRBV5-8|14|TRBJ2-7
CASYALAGPYEQYF
TGTGCCAGCTACGCCCTAGCGGGGCCTTACGAGCAGTACTTC
>NA|NA|TRBV21-1|14|TRBJ1-2
CASSLGQGDYGYTF
TGTGCCAGCAGCCTAGGACAGGGCGACTATGGCTACACCTTC
>NA|NA|TRBV27|14|TRBJ1-2
CASSYLSGPYGYTF
TGTGCCAGCAGTTATCTTTCCGGTCCCTATGGCTACACCTTC
>NA|TRBD1|TRBV18|16|TRBJ2-3
CASSPRTGGVIDTQYF
TGTGCCAGCTCACCCCGGACAGGGGGCGTTATAGATACGCAGTATTTT
>NA|NA|TRBV3-1/TRBV3-2|14|TRBJ1-1
CASSREGGRAEAFF
TGTGCCAGCAGCAGGGAGGGCGGAAGGGCTGAAGCTTTCTTT
>NA|TRBD1|TRBV10-1|15|TRBJ1-5
CASIKRQGKDQPQHF
TGCGCCAGCATCAAGCGACAGGGGAAGGATCAGCCCCAGCATTTT
>NA|TRBD1|TRBV19|16|TRBJ1-3
CASSTGTGNSGNTIYF
TGTGCCAGTAGTACGGGGACAGGGAACTCTGGAAACACCATATATTTT
>NA|TRBD1|TRBV19|14|TRBJ2-7
CASSPGTGGYEQYF
TGTGCCAGTAGTCCTGGGACAGGGGGCTACGAGCAGTACTTC
>NA|NA|TRBV28|16|TRBJ1-2
CASSLKGQGLNYGYTF
TGTGCCAGCAGTTTGAAGGGTCAGGGGCTTAACTATGGCTACACCTTC
>NA|NA|TRBV4-1|15|TRBJ1-1
CASSPRELTWAEAFF
TGCGCCAGCAGCCCTCGGGAGTTAACGTGGGCTGAAGCTTTCTTT
>NA|TRBD1|TRBV6-4|17|TRBJ2-2
CASLTGGAPPNTGELFF
TGTGCCAGCCTGACAGGGGGCGCCCCCCCGAACACCGGGGAGCTGTTTTTT
>NA|TRBD1|TRBV4-1|17|TRBJ1-6
CASSQSRTGLYNSPLHF
TGCGCCAGCAGCCAAAGTCGGACAGGCCTCTATAATTCACCCCTCCACTTT